This entry describes one T cell receptor beta chain. In the authors' methods: The assay estimated nucleated cells by amplifying reference gene primers. Sequencing used immunoSEQ multiplex PCR; TCRdb keeps in-frame clones, though not all of them. V, J and clone size are those of that table, while D and trimming were read from the DNA. This table holds 110,000 to 150,000 clones, 85% found once. The CDR3 contains 16 residues. V gave up 1 base and J gave up 1 base; unmatched junction bases: 4. Germline V CDR1 and CDR2: SGHVS, FQNEAQ. The data are from a study of blood T cell repertoires in COVID-19. Study in general: Acute and convalescent COVID-19 samples came from the United States, Italy and Spain. T cells, B-cell-depleted T cells, or PBMCs supplied cDNA or gDNA.

The sequencing input was peripheral blood. The chain recombines TRBV7-8 with TRBJ1-5; 7 bases are shared with TRBD1. The source is a man over 45 with acute or convalescent COVID-19. The CDR3 here is CASSLETGRSNQPQHF. CDR3 bases: TGTGCCAGCAGCTTAGAGACAGGGCGAAGCAATCAGCCCCAGCATTTT. The variable domain in full, with the rest retrieved from reference TRBV7-8 and TRBJ1-5, is GAGVSQSPRYKVAKRGQDVALRCDPISGHVSLFWYQQALGQGPEFLTYFQNEAQLDKSGLPSDRFFAERPEGSVSTLKIQRTQQEDSAVYLCASSLETGRSNQPQHFGDGTRLSIL.